This TCR beta chain was obtained from a study of OX40 agonist ivuxolimab in advanced cancers. The overall study: With ivuxolimab, an agonistic anti-OX40 (CD134) antibody, patients were treated. Three dose-escalation patients had partial responses: one with hepatocellular carcinoma and two with cutaneous melanoma. Study observations and caveats: The average count of expanded clones was higher among CD8+ T cells than among CD4+. The expanded peripheral T cells' antigen specificity was not determined.

This clone was counted between two and nine times. What it binds is unknown. CDR1 and CDR2 from the germline V gene are SEHNR and FQNEAQ (reference sequence). This CDR3 is 16 amino acids long. The V end lost 1 base, the J end lost 3 bases, and 16 bases lay between the germline ends. Produced via immunoSEQ multiplex PCR; TCRdb's table is partial and in-frame only. The data hold about 110,000 clones, with 80% to 95% observed a single time. The source material was CD4+ or CD8+ T cells sorted from blood, sampled in a trial of the OX40 agonist ivuxolimab. The TCR originated in an adult with an advanced solid tumor such as melanoma, head and neck, liver or kidney cancer. The gene calls are TRBV7-9 and TRBJ2-7, with D possibly matching TRBD1 (5 bases). CDR3 DNA: TGTGCCAGCAGCTTAGTCGTGGGGCCCTCCCGCTACGAGCAGTACTTC. It encodes CASSLVVGPSRYEQYF.